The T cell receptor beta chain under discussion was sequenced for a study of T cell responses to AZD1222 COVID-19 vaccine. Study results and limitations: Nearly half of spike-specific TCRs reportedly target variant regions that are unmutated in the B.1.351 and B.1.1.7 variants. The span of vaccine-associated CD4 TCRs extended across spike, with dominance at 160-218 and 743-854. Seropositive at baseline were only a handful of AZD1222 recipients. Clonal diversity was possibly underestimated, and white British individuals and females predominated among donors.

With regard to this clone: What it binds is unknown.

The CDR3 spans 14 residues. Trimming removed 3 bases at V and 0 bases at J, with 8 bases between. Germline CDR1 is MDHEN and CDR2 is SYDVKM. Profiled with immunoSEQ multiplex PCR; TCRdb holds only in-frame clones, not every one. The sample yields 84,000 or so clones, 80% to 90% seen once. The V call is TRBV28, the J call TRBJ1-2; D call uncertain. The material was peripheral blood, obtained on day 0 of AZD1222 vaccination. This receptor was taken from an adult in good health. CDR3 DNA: TGTGCCAGCAGTTTCCTGACTACTAACTATGGCTACACCTTC. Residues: CASSFLTTNYGYTF.